The 22 T cell receptor beta chains listed next were all sequenced from one sample in a study of T cell responses to AZD1222 COVID-19 vaccine. The data were produced by immunoSEQ multiplex PCR, yet TCRdb's version contains in-frame clones alone and is incomplete. The sample consists of over 90,000 clones, 84% of them appearing once. The material was peripheral blood, obtained on day 0 of AZD1222 vaccination. These receptor sequences come from an adult in good health.

The genes are TRBV9 and TRBJ2-1; 10 bases map to TRBD2. CDR1 and CDR2 (germline): SGDLS, YYNGEE. The V and J ends lost 0 bases and 9 bases, in that order; junction bases with no gene match: 12. The CDR3 is 17 residues long. CDR3 nucleotides: TGTGCCAGCAGCGTAGACAGCGGGGGGGCCAATCAGGGTGAGCAGTTCTTC. It codes for CASSVDSGGANQGEQFF.

The CDR3: CASSLRGQLNTEAFF. The CDR3 coding sequence is TGTGCCAGCAGCTTACGAGGACAGCTGAACACTGAAGCTTTCTTT. The V call is TRBV13, the J call TRBJ1-1; maybe TRBD1 (6 bases). Germline values: CDR1 PRHDT, CDR2 FYEKMQ (reference sequence). This CDR3 spans 15 amino acids. V was pared by 2 bases and J by 0 bases, with 10 bases between.

The CDR3 protein is CSVEGGLVSYNEQFF. The CDR3 nucleotides are TGCAGCGTTGAAGGGGGGCTCGTATCCTACAATGAGCAGTTCTTC. V usage is TRBV29-1 and J usage is TRBJ2-1, with D perhaps matching TRBD1 (6 bases). V dropped 1 base and J dropped 1 base, with 11 bases sitting between them. Germline V gene lookup returns CDR1 SQVTM and CDR2 ANQGSEA. This CDR3 is built from 15 residues.

The chain joins TRBV2 to TRBJ1-5; D is unresolved. The germline CDR1 and CDR2 sequences are SNHLY and FYNNEI. This CDR3 spans 12 amino acids. V was clipped by 3 bases and J by 6 bases, with 6 bases between them. The CDR3 DNA is TGTGCCAGCAGTGAGGAACTTCAGCCCCAGCATTTT. Translated: CASSEELQPQHF.

V and J are TRBV2 and TRBJ2-7; D is uncertain. CDR1 is SNHLY, CDR2 FYNNEI, per germline. The CDR3 is 15 residues long. Trimming cost V 5 bases and J 4 bases, with 18 bases left between them. The CDR3 coding sequence is TGTGCCAGCAGTAGCTCTCAAACAACCCTATACGAGCAGTACTTC. Its translation is CASSSSQTTLYEQYF.

The CDR3 DNA sequence: TGTGCCAGCAGCCAAGGCGGTAGCGGGAGACTGAACGAGCAGTACTTC. Amino acid sequence: CASSQGGSGRLNEQYF. The chain couples TRBV3-1 (or the pseudogene TRBV3-2) to TRBJ2-7; 9 bases fit TRBD2. The germline V gene encodes CDR1 LGHDT and CDR2 YNNKEL (reference sequence). Losses at the gene ends were 1 base for V and 5 bases for J; bases not matched to a gene: 9. The CDR3 runs 16 residues.

The chain carries TRBV7-9 and TRBJ2-5; 11 nucleotides match TRBD1. This CDR3 region has 15 residues. Germline V CDR1 and CDR2: SEHNR, FQNEAQ (reference sequence). The junction had 7 bases not matched to a gene; V was cut back by 5 bases and J by 5 bases. CDR3 sequence: CASSRGTGGSETQYF. The CDR3 nucleotides are TGTGCCAGCAGCAGGGGGACAGGGGGTTCGGAGACCCAGTACTTC.

Only one count was recorded for this clone. This chain connects TRBV14 to TRBJ1-3, with D hard to call. The CDR3 is made up of 13 amino acids. CDR1 SGHDN and CDR2 FVKESK come from the germline V gene. The V end was cut by 2 bases, the J end by 1 base, with 3 bases between. CDR3 in amino acids: CASSQYSGNTIYF. The CDR3 nucleotides are TGTGCCAGCAGCCAATATTCTGGAAACACCATATATTTT.

This clone was detected a few times. This chain connects TRBV4-3 to TRBJ1-1; D is unclear. The CDR3 is 11 residues long. The ends were cut back, 6 bases at V and 1 base at J, with 3 bases in the middle. Germline-derived CDR1 and CDR2 are LGHNA and YSLEER. The CDR3 spells CASRSNTEAFF. The CDR3 nucleotides are TGCGCCAGCAGATCGAACACTGAAGCTTTCTTT.

The table lists this clone with a few counts. V and J are TRBV27 and TRBJ2-7; 10 bases are shared with TRBD2. The length of the CDR3 is 16 residues. Germline V gene data show CDR1 as MNHEY and CDR2 as SMNVEV (reference sequence). The V segment lost 6 bases and the J segment 5 bases; nucleotides outside the gene matches: 13. The CDR3 DNA reads TGTGCCAGCAGGCGAGAGACTAGCGGGCGGAGGAACGAGCAGTACTTC. Amino acid sequence: CASRRETSGRRNEQYF.

The chain uses TRBV24-1 and TRBJ1-2; maybe TRBD1 (6 bases). Germline values: CDR1 KGHDR, CDR2 SFDVKD. V shed 3 bases and J shed 8 bases, with 15 bases lying between them. This CDR3 has 14 amino acids. The CDR3 nucleotides read TGTGCCACCAGTGATACCCGGGACATTAGGGGCTACACCTTC. Its translation is CATSDTRDIRGYTF.

The V gene is TRBV7-2, the J gene TRBJ2-1; 10 bases map to TRBD2. From germline, CDR1 is SGHTA and CDR2 FQGNSA. The CDR3 length is 18 residues. J gave up 3 bases and V 5 bases, and 13 bases lay outside the gene matches. The CDR3 is CASSPRLVAGGGYNEQFF. The CDR3 DNA sequence: TGTGCCAGCAGCCCGAGGCTGGTAGCGGGAGGCGGCTACAATGAGCAGTTCTTC.

The CDR3 sequence: CASSLETRTGEAFF. CDR3 nucleotide sequence: TGTGCCAGCAGCTTAGAAACGCGGACAGGGGAGGCTTTCTTT. The chain joins TRBV7-9 to TRBJ1-1; 9 bases map to TRBD1. The CDR3 consists of 14 residues. V shed 1 base, J shed 11 bases, and the junction held 8 bases outside the gene matches. Germline CDR1 SEHNR, CDR2 FQNEAQ (reference sequence).

In nucleotides, the CDR3 is TGTGCCAGCAGCTTAGCAGGGGAAAAGACCCAGTACTTC. Amino acids: CASSLAGEKTQYF. The V and J genes are TRBV7-9 and TRBJ2-5, with D possibly matching TRBD1 (5 bases). V shed 0 bases and J shed 6 bases, with 8 bases lying between them. Germline V gives CDR1 SEHNR, CDR2 FQNEAQ (reference sequence). This CDR3 comprises 13 residues.

The rearrangement uses TRBV11-3 and TRBJ2-2, with 9 nucleotides matching TRBD2. CDR1 is SGHNT, CDR2 YENEEA, per germline. CDR3 length: 15 amino acids. After removal of 9 bases from V and 1 base from J, the junction contained 6 bases not matched to a gene. The DNA of the CDR3 is TGTGCCAGTACGGCGGGGGGGCGGAACACCGGGGAGCTGTTTTTT. Translated, it gives CASTAGGRNTGELFF.

J is TRBJ2-3 and V is TRBV7-9, with D hard to call. Trimming took off 2 bases at V and 5 bases at J, with 11 bases between the two ends. CDR1 is SEHNR, CDR2 FQNEAQ, per germline (reference sequence). The CDR3 loop spans 14 amino acids. CDR3 protein: CASSLQLDGDTQYF. The CDR3 coding sequence is TGTGCCAGCAGCTTACAACTGGACGGAGATACGCAGTATTTT.

This chain uses TRBV7-8 with TRBJ1-5; 9 bases map to TRBD1. Unmatched junction bases numbered 6, after V lost 5 bases and J lost 1 base. The CDR3 has 16 amino acids. Germline V gives CDR1 SGHVS, CDR2 FQNEAQ. CDR3 in DNA: TGTGCCAGCAGCCCCACGGACAGGGGAAGCAATCAGCCCCAGCATTTT. The encoded protein is CASSPTDRGSNQPQHF.

The V and J genes are TRBV6-6 and TRBJ1-2, with D tentatively TRBD1 (5 bases). The germline V and J ends were trimmed by 8 bases and 8 bases, with 21 bases remaining between them. From germline, CDR1 is MNHNY and CDR2 SVGAGI (reference sequence). The CDR3 spans 14 residues. In nucleotides, the CDR3 is TGTGCCAGCGGAATAGCCGGGACCGGGGAAGGCTACACCTTC. Translating gives CASGIAGTGEGYTF.

The rearrangement joins TRBV6-5 to TRBJ1-6, with a tentative D call TRBD1 (6 bases). The CDR3 loop spans 13 amino acids. Germline lookup yields CDR1 MNHEY and CDR2 SVGAGI. Trimming left V 6 bases short and J 9 bases short, with 12 bases between. The CDR3 coding sequence is TGTGCCAGCAGAAGCCGGGACACTTCACCCCTCCACTTT. It encodes CASRSRDTSPLHF.

This chain connects TRBV3-1 (or the pseudogene TRBV3-2) to TRBJ1-6; D gene unclear. The CDR3 extends over 16 amino acids. Trimming pared 0 bases from V and 7 bases from J, leaving 13 bases between. From germline, CDR1 is LGHDT and CDR2 YNNKEL (reference sequence). CDR3 coding DNA: TGTGCCAGCAGCCAAGATCGGATTCGTCGGAATTCACCCCTCCACTTT. This translates into CASSQDRIRRNSPLHF.

The chain has TRBV5-6 and TRBJ1-5; D is ambiguous. This CDR3 is 13 amino acids long. CDR1 and CDR2 from the germline V gene are SGHDT and YYEEEE. The V end lost 1 base, the J end lost 4 bases, and 6 bases lay between the germline ends. The CDR3 DNA reads as TGTGCCAGCAGCTTGTCAGTGAATCAGCCCCAGCATTTT. As protein: CASSLSVNQPQHF.

The chain carries TRBV25-1 and TRBJ2-5, with 9 bases identical to TRBD1. Trimming at V came to 4 bases and at J to 4 bases, leaving 4 bases not matched to a gene. This CDR3 has 14 residues. The germline V gene has CDR1 MGHDK and CDR2 SYGVNS. This chain's CDR3 is CASSVTGGGETQYF. CDR3 DNA: TGTGCCAGCAGTGTAACAGGGGGCGGAGAGACCCAGTACTTC.